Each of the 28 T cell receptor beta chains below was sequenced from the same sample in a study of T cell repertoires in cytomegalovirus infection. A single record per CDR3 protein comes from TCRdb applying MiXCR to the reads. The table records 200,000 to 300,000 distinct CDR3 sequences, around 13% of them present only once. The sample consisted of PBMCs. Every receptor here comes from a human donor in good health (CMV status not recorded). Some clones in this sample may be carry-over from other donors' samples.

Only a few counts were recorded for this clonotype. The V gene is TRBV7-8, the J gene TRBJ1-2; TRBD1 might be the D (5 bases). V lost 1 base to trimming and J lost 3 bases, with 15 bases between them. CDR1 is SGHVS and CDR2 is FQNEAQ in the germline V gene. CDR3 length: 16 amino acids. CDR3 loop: CASSLGGWGGDYGYTF. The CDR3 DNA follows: TGTGCCAGCAGCTTAGGGGGTTGGGGGGGGGACTATGGCTACACCTTC.

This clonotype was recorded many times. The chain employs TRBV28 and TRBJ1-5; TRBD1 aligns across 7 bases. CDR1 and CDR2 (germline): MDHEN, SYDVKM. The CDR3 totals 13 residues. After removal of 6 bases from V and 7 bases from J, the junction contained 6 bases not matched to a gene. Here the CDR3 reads CASRYYRGQPQHF. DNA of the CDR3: TGTGCCAGCAGATACTACAGGGGCCAGCCCCAGCATTTT.

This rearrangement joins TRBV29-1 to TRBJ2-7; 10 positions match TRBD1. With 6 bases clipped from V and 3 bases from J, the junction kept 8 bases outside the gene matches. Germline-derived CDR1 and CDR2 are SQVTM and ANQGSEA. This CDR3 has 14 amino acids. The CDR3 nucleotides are TGCAGCGTAAGTCGGGACAGGGGATTCTACGAGCAGTACTTC. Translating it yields CSVSRDRGFYEQYF.

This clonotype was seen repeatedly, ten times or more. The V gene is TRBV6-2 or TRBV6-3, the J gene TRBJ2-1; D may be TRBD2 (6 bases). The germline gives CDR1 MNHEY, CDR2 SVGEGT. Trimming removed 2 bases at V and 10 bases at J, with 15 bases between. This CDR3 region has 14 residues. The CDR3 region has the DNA TGTGCCAGCAGTTACCCGGGGACTTTAGGGGAGCAGTTCTTC. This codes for CASSYPGTLGEQFF.

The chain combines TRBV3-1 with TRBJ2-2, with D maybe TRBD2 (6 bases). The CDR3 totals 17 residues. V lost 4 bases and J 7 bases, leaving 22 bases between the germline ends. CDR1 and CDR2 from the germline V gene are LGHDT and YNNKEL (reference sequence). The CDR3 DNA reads TGTGCCAGCAGCCCCCAACCGGGACTCGGGACCTTCGGGGAGCTGTTTTTT. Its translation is CASSPQPGLGTFGELFF.

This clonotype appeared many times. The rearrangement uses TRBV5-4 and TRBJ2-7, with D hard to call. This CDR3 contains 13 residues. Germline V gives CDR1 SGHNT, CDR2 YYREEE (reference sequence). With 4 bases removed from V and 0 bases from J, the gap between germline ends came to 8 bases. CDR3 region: CASSPGHSYEQYF. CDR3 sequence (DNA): TGTGCCAGCAGCCCAGGCCACTCCTACGAGCAGTACTTC.

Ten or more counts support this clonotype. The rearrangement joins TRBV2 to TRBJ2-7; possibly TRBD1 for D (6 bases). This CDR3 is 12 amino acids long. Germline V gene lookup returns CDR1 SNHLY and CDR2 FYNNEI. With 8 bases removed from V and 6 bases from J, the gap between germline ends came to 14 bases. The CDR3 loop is CASGKTGPEQYF. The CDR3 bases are TGTGCCAGCGGGAAAACAGGGCCCGAGCAGTACTTC.

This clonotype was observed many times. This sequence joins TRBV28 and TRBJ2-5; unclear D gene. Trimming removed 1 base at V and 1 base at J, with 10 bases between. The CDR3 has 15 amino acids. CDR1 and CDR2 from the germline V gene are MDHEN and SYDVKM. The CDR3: CASSLSTGTQETQYF. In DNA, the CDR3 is TGTGCCAGCAGTTTATCGACCGGCACCCAAGAGACCCAGTACTTC.

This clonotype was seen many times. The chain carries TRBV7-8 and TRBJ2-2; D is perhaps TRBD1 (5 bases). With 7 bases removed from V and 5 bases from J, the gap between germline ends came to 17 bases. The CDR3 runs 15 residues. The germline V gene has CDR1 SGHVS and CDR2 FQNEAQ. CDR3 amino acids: CASTPQGSITGELFF. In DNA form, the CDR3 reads TGTGCCAGCACCCCCCAGGGCAGCATTACCGGGGAGCTGTTTTTT.

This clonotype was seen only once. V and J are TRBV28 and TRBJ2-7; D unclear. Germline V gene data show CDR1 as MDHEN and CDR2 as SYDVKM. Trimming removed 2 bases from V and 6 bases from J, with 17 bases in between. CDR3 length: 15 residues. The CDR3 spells CASSLQAGMVGEQYF. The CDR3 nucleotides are TGTGCCAGCAGTTTACAGGCAGGAATGGTTGGCGAGCAGTACTTC.

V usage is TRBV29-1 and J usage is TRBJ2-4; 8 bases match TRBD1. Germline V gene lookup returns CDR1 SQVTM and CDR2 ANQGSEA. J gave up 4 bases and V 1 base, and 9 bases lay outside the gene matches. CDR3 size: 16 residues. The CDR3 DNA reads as TGCAGCGTTGAAGGCCTTGGTGGGACAGGAAAAAACATTCAGTACTTC. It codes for CSVEGLGGTGKNIQYF.

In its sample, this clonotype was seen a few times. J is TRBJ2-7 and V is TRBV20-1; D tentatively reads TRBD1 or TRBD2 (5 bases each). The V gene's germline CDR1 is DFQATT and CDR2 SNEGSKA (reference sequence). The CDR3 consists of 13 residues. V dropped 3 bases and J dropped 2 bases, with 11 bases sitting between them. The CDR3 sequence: CSARTGPTYEQYF. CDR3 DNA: TGCAGTGCTAGGACGGGACCAACCTACGAGCAGTACTTC.

This chain's CDR3 is CSARDEGQNYNSPLHF. In DNA, the CDR3 is TGCAGTGCTAGAGATGAAGGACAGAACTATAATTCACCCCTCCACTTT. The chain employs TRBV20-1 and TRBJ1-6; weak D call: TRBD1 (6 bases). The CDR3 runs 16 residues. The germline V and J ends were trimmed by 0 bases and 3 bases, with 12 bases remaining between them. CDR1 and CDR2 from the germline V gene are DFQATT and SNEGSKA (reference sequence).

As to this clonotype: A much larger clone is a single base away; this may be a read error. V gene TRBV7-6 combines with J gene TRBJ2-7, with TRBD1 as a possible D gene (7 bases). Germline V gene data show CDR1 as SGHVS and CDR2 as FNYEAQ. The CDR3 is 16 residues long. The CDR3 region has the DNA TGTGCCGGCAGCCCCGCAGGGGGACTCGGTAGTTTCTTGCAGTACTTC. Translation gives CAGSPAGGLGSFLQYF.

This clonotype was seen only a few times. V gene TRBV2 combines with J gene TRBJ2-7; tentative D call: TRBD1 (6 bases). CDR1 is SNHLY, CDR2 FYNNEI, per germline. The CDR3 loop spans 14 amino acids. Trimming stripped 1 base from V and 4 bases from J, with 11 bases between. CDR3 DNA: TGTGCCAGCAGTGAAGGGACAGTGGGTTACGAGCAGTACTTC. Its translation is CASSEGTVGYEQYF.

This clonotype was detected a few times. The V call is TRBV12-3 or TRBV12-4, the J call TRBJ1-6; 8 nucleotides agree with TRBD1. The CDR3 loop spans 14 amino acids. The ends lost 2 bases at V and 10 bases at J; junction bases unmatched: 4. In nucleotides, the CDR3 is TGTGCCAGCAGTTTACAGGGGGCAGGGTCACCCCTCCACTTT. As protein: CASSLQGAGSPLHF.

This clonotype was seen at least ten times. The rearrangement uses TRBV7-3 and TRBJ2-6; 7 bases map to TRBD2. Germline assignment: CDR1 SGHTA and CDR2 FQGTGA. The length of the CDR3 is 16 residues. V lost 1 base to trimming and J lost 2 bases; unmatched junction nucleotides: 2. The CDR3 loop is CASSLMGGTGANVLTF. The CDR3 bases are TGTGCCAGCAGCTTAATGGGAGGGACTGGGGCCAACGTCCTGACTTTC. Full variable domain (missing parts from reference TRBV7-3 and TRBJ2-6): GAGVSQTPSNKVTEKGKYVELRCDPISGHTALYWYRQSLGQGPEFLIYFQGTGAADDSGLPNDRFFAVRPEGSVSTLKIQRTERGDSAVYLCASSLMGGTGANVLTFGAGSRLTVL.

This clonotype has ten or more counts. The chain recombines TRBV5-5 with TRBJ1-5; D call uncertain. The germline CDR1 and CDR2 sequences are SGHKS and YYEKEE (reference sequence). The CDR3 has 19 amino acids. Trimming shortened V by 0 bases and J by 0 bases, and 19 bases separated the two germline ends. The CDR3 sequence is CASSLVQRRTVYSNQPQHF. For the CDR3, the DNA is TGTGCCAGCAGCTTGGTCCAAAGACGGACGGTCTATAGCAATCAGCCCCAGCATTTT.

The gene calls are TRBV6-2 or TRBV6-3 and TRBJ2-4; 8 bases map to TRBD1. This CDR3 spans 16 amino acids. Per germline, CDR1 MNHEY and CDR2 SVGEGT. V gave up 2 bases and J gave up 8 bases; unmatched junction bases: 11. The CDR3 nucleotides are TGTGCCAGCAGTTACGGGGCAGGGGGCCCAGGAGACATTCAGTACTTC. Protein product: CASSYGAGGPGDIQYF.

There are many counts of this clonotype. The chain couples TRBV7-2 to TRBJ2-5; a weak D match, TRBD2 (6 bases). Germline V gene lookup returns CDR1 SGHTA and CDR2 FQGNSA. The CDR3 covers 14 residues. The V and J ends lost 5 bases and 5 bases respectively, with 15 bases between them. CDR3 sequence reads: CASSHGGGRETQYF. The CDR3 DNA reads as TGTGCCAGCAGCCATGGGGGAGGCCGTGAGACCCAGTACTTC.

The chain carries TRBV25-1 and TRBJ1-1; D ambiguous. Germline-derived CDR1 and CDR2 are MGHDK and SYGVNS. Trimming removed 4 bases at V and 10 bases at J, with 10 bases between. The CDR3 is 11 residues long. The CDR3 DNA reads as TGTGCCAGCAGTGGGCAGGTTGGAGCTTTCTTT. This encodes CASSGQVGAFF.

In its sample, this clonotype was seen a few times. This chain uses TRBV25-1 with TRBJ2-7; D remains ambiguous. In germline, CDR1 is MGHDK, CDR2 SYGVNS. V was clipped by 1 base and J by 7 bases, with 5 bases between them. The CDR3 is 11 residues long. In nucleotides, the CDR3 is TGTGCCAGCAGTGAATTGGGAGAGCAGTACTTC. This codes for CASSELGEQYF.

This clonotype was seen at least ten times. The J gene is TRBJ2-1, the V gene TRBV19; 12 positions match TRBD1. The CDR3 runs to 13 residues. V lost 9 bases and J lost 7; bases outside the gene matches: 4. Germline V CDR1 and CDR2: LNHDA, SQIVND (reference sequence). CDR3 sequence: CASRDRGLNEQFF. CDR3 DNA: TGTGCCAGCCGGGACAGGGGGCTGAATGAGCAGTTCTTC.

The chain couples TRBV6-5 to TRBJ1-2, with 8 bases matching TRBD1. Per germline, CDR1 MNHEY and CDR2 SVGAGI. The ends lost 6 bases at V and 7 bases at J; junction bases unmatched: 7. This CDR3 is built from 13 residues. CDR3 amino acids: CASRVDRGGGYTF. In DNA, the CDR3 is TGTGCCAGCAGAGTAGACAGGGGAGGTGGCTACACCTTC.

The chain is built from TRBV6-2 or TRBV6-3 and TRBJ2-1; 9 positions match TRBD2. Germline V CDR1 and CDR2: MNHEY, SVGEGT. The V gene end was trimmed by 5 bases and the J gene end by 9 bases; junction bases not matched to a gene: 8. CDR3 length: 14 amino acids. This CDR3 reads CASSGGTSTSEQFF. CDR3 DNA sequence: TGTGCCAGCAGTGGGGGGACTAGCACTAGTGAGCAGTTCTTC.

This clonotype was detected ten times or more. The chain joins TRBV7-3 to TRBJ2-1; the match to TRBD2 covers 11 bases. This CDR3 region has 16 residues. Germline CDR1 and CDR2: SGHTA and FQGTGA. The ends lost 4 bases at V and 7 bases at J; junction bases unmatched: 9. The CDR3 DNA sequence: TGTGCCAGCAGCTCAATAGCGGGAGGGCCGAGAAATGAGCAGTTCTTC. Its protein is CASSSIAGGPRNEQFF.

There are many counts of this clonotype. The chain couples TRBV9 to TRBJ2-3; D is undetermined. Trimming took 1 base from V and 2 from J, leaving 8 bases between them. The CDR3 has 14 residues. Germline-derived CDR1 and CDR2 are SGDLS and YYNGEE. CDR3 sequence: CASSVIVSTDTQYF. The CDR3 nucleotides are TGTGCCAGCAGCGTAATCGTTTCCACAGATACGCAGTATTTT.

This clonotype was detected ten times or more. The CDR3 nucleotides are TGTGCCAGCAGCTTAACGCACTACGAGCAGTACTTC. Amino acids: CASSLTHYEQYF. The genes are TRBV7-2 and TRBJ2-7; D unclear. Germline assignment: CDR1 SGHTA and CDR2 FQGNSA. Trimming shortened V by 2 bases and J by 3 bases, and 5 bases separated the two germline ends. The CDR3 has 12 amino acids.